The TCR beta chain under discussion was sequenced for a study of beta chain features in type 1 diabetes. The CDR3 has 15 residues. CDR1 MDHEN and CDR2 SYDVKM come from the germline V gene. J was trimmed by 0 bases and V by 6 bases; bases with no gene match: 8. Study results and caveats: The analysis here could not establish whether HLA type shapes TCRB rearrangement. PCR could preferentially amplify shorter templates, alike in patients and controls.

This clone came up a few times. The antigen is not known. Sequenced material consisted of expressed TCRB transcripts (all of the isolated RNA was reverse transcribed). Sequenced naive, central memory and regulatory T cell samples produced an average of roughly 3.5 million reads. The repertoire was sequenced with immunoSEQ multiplex PCR; TCRdb's copy has only in-frame clones and lacks some. The sample holds over 500,000 clones; about a sixth are singletons and the top ten take about 0.093%. Sequencing used naive CD4+ T cells from blood. The gene calls are TRBV28 and TRBJ2-7; 7 positions match TRBD1. This clonotype originated in a man aged 18 to 29 in good health. The CDR3 here is CASRPRDRPSYEQYF. CDR3 DNA sequence: TGTGCCAGCAGACCAAGGGACAGACCCTCCTACGAGCAGTACTTC.